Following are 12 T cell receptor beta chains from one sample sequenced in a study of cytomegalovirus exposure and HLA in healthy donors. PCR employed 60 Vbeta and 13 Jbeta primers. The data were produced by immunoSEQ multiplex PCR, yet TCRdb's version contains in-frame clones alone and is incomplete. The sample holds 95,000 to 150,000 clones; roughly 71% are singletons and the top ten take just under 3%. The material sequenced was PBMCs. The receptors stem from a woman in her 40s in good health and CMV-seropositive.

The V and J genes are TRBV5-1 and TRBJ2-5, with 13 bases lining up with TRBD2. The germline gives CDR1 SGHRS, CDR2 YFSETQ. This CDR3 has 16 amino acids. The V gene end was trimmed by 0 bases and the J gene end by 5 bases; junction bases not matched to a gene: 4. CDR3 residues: CASSLAGTSGAETQYF. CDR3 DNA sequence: TGCGCCAGCAGCTTGGCCGGGACTAGCGGGGCGGAGACCCAGTACTTC.

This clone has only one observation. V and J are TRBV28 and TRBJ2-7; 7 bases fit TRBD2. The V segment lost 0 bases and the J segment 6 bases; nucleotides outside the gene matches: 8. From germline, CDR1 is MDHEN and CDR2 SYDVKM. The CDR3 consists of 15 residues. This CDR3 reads CASSLWASGASEQYF. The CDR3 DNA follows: TGTGCCAGCAGTTTATGGGCTAGCGGAGCTAGCGAGCAGTACTTC.

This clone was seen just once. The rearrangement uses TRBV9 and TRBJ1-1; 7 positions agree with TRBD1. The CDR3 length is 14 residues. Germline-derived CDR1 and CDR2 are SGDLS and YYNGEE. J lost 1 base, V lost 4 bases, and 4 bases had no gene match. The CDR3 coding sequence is TGTGCCAGCAGCACCACAGGGGCGAACACTGAAGCTTTCTTT. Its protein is CASSTTGANTEAFF.

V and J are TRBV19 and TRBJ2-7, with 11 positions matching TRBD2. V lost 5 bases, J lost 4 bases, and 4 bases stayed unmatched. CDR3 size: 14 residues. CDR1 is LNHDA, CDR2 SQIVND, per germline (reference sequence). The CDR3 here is CASSPASGRYEQYF. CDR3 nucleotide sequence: TGTGCCAGTAGTCCAGCTAGCGGGAGGTACGAGCAGTACTTC.

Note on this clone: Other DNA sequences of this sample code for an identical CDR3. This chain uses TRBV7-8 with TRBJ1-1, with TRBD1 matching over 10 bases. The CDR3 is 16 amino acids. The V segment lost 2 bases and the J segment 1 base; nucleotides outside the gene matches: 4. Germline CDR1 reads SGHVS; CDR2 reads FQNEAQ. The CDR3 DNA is TGTGCCAGCAGCTTAAGGGACAGGGGATCGAACACTGAAGCTTTCTTT. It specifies CASSLRDRGSNTEAFF.

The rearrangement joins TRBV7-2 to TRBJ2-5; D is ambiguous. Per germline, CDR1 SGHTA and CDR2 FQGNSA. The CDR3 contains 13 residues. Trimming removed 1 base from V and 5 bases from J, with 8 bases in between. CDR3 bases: TGTGCCAGCAGCTTAGTGCCGCGGGAGACCCAGTACTTC. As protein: CASSLVPRETQYF.

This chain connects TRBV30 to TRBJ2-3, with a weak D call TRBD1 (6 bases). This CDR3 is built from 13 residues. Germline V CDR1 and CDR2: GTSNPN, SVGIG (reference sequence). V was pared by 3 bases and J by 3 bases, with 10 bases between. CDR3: CAWRTGTTDTQYF. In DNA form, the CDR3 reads TGTGCCTGGAGAACAGGGACGACAGATACGCAGTATTTT.

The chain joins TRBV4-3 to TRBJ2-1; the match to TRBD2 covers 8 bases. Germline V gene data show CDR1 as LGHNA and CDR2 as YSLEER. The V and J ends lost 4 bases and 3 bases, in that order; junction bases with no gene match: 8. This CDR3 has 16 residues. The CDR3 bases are TGCGCCAGCAGCCGAGTTTTAGCGGGAATCTACAATGAGCAGTTCTTC. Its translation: CASSRVLAGIYNEQFF.

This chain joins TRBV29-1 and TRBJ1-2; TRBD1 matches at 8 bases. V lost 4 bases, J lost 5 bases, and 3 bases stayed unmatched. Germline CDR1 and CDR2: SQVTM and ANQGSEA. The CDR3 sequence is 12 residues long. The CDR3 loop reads CSVGGQGYGYTF. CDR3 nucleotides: TGCAGCGTTGGCGGACAGGGATATGGCTACACCTTC.

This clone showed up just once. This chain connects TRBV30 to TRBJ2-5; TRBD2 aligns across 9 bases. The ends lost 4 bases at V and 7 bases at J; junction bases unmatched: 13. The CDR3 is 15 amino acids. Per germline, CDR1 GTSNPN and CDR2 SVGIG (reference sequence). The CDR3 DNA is TGTGCCTGGAAGGGTGGGATGACTAGCGGCCGGACCCAGTACTTC. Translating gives CAWKGGMTSGRTQYF.

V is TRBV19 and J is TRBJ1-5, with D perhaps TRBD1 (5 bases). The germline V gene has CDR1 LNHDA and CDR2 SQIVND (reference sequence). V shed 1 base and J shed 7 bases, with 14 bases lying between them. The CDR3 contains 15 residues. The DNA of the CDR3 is TGTGCCAGTAGTATAGTAGACAGCAATGTGCAGCCCCAGCATTTT. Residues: CASSIVDSNVQPQHF. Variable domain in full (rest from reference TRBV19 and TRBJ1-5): DGGITQSPKYLFRKEGQNVTLSCEQNLNHDAMYWYRQDPGQGLRLIYYSQIVNDFQKGDIAEGYSVSREKKESFPLTVTSAQKNPTAFYLCASSIVDSNVQPQHFGDGTRLSIL.

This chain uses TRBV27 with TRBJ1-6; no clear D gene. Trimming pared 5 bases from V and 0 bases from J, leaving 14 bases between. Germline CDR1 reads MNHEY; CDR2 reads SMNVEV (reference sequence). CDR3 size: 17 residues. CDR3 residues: CASSQQTKRSYNSPLHF. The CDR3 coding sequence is TGTGCCAGCAGTCAACAGACGAAACGCTCCTATAATTCACCCCTCCACTTT.